The 25 T cell receptor beta chains below all came from one sample that was sequenced in a study of CD8 T cells in Susac syndrome. 0.5 to 1 ug RNA was reverse transcribed with random hexamers. In TCRdb, the immunoSEQ multiplex PCR reads were re-called with MiXCR into one record per CDR3 protein. The sample carries 130,000 or so distinct CDR3 sequences, around 95% recorded once. The material sequenced was CD4+ T cells from PBMCs. These receptor sequences come from a human donor in good health.

This CDR3 is CASSVRQVNTEAFF. CDR3 sequence (DNA): TGTGCCAGCAGTGTGCGACAGGTGAACACTGAAGCTTTCTTT. This chain uses TRBV2 with TRBJ1-1, with TRBD1 as a possible D gene (6 bases). Trimming took off 4 bases at V and 0 bases at J, with 9 bases between the two ends. The V gene's germline CDR1 is SNHLY and CDR2 FYNNEI. The CDR3 runs 14 residues.

This chain joins TRBV20-1 and TRBJ2-1; 12 bases are shared with TRBD2. Looked up from germline, CDR1 is DFQATT and CDR2 is SNEGSKA (reference sequence). V lost 5 bases to trimming and J lost 6 bases; unmatched junction nucleotides: 5. This CDR3 contains 14 residues. The CDR3 region has the DNA TGCAGTGCTCAAGGACTAGCGGGAAGCAATGAGCAGTTCTTC. It is translated as CSAQGLAGSNEQFF.

The rearrangement links TRBV7-2 to TRBJ2-6; D gene unclear. V was pared by 4 bases and J by 0 bases, with 4 bases between. The CDR3 is 14 residues long. Germline V gene lookup returns CDR1 SGHTA and CDR2 FQGNSA. CDR3 sequence: CASSSSSGANVLTF. The CDR3 DNA reads as TGTGCCAGCAGCTCTAGCTCTGGGGCCAACGTCCTGACTTTC.

The genes are TRBV25-1 and TRBJ1-4, with D uncertain. CDR3 length: 16 residues. Germline V gene lookup returns CDR1 MGHDK and CDR2 SYGVNS. The V gene lost 4 bases and the J gene lost 0 bases, with 12 bases spanning the gap. CDR3 protein: CASSVGMGTTNEKLFF. The CDR3 coding sequence is TGTGCCAGCAGTGTGGGGATGGGAACAACTAATGAAAAACTGTTTTTT. Complete variable domain (other parts from reference TRBV25-1 and TRBJ1-4): EADIYQTPRYLVIGTGKKITLECSQTMGHDKMYWYQQDPGMELHLIHYSYGVNSTEKGDLSSESTVSRIRTEHFPLTLESARPSHTSQYLCASSVGMGTTNEKLFFGSGTQLSVL.

V gene TRBV11-1 combines with J gene TRBJ1-1; 8 nucleotides line up with TRBD1. Looked up from germline, CDR1 is SGHAT and CDR2 is FQDESV (reference sequence). CDR3 size: 16 residues. Trimming at V came to 3 bases and at J to 0 bases, leaving 6 bases not matched to a gene. CDR3 nucleotide sequence: TGTGCCAGCAGCTTCTACAGGGGGAGGATGAACACTGAAGCTTTCTTT. Translation: CASSFYRGRMNTEAFF.

This clonotype appeared a single time. The chain uses TRBV12-3 or TRBV12-4 and TRBJ2-1; D could derive from TRBD1 or TRBD2 (5 bases each). The CDR3 extends over 16 amino acids. Between the trimmed V and J ends, which lost 6 bases and 5 bases, there was a span of 20 bases. CDR3 region: CASSSRGQRGHNEQFF. In DNA, the CDR3 is TGTGCCAGCAGCTCCCGTGGGCAGAGGGGACACAATGAGCAGTTCTTC.

The chain carries TRBV20-1 and TRBJ2-7; tentative D call: TRBD2 (5 bases). V was cut by 2 bases and J by 2 bases, with 13 bases left in between. The CDR3 contains 14 residues. In germline, CDR1 is DFQATT, CDR2 SNEGSKA (reference sequence). The CDR3 DNA is TGCAGTGCTAGAAAGGGATCGGGGACCTACGAGCAGTACTTC. Translating gives CSARKGSGTYEQYF.

The chain recombines TRBV30 with TRBJ1-2; possibly TRBD1 for D (5 bases). V lost 5 bases to trimming and J lost 10 bases, with 17 bases between them. Germline V gene sequence: CDR1 GTSNPN, CDR2 SVGIG (reference sequence). The CDR3 has 12 amino acids. CDR3 loop: CAWGTGASVYTF. As DNA, the CDR3 is TGTGCCTGGGGTACCGGGGCTAGTGTCTACACCTTC.

The V gene is TRBV6-4, the J gene TRBJ2-3; the D gene is possibly TRBD1 (5 bases). Per germline, CDR1 MRHNA and CDR2 SNTAGT. The CDR3 runs 15 residues. V lost 2 bases and J lost 2, with 11 bases in between. CDR3 coding DNA: TGTGCCAGCAGTGACGGGGCGCGGAACACAGATACGCAGTATTTT. Translation gives CASSDGARNTDTQYF.

The CDR3 reads CASSMPTYTEAFF. In nucleotides, the CDR3 is TGTGCCAGTAGTATGCCTACCTACACTGAAGCTTTCTTT. The chain combines TRBV19 with TRBJ1-1, with unresolved D. V lost 3 bases to trimming and J lost 3 bases, with 8 bases between them. This CDR3 is built from 13 residues. Germline V gives CDR1 LNHDA, CDR2 SQIVND (reference sequence).

The rearrangement joins TRBV2 to TRBJ2-5; no firm D call. The DNA matches TRBJ2-1 better at its end, which makes the J call doubtful. The CDR3 is 11 amino acids. Germline lookup yields CDR1 SNHLY and CDR2 FYNNEI. For the CDR3, the DNA is TGTGCCAGCAGCCCGGACGAGACACAGTTCTTC. Amino acid sequence: CASSPDETQFF.

In its sample, this clonotype was seen a few times. The CDR3 bases are TGTGCCAGCGCCCGGACTGGCAGCCAAGAGACCCAGTACTTC. This gives the protein CASARTGSQETQYF. V is TRBV6-2 or TRBV6-3 and J is TRBJ2-5; weak D call: TRBD2 (5 bases). In germline, CDR1 is MNHEY, CDR2 SVGEGT. This CDR3 is built from 14 residues. V gave up 8 bases and J gave up 1 base, with 14 bases separating them.

This clonotype was counted a single time. The J gene is TRBJ2-5, the V gene TRBV5-6; TRBD2 matches 12 bases. CDR1 and CDR2 from the germline V gene are SGHDT and YYEEEE. This CDR3 has 18 amino acids. V shed 1 base and J 5 bases; nucleotides not matched to a gene: 12. The chain's CDR3 is CASSLLGTSGHLTETQYF. The DNA for the CDR3 is TGTGCCAGCAGCTTGTTAGGGACTAGCGGGCATCTCACGGAGACCCAGTACTTC.

The chain has TRBV5-8 and TRBJ2-5; 7 nucleotides match TRBD1. Germline CDR1 SGHTS, CDR2 YDEGEE. This CDR3 has 16 amino acids. The V and J ends lost 3 bases and 2 bases, in that order; junction bases with no gene match: 10. The CDR3 region is CASSYQQGVQQETQYF. CDR3 sequence (DNA): TGTGCCAGCAGCTACCAGCAGGGGGTGCAGCAAGAGACCCAGTACTTC. The whole variable domain, filled in from reference TRBV5-8 and TRBJ2-5, reads EAGVTQSPTHLIKTRGQQATLRCSPISGHTSVYWYQQALGLGLQFLLWYDEGEERNRGNFPPRFSGRQFPNYSSELNVNALELEDSALYLCASSYQQGVQQETQYFGPGTRLLVL.

The CDR3 region is CASSEVDSSTDTQYF. CDR3 DNA: TGTGCCAGCAGTGAAGTAGATAGCAGCACAGATACGCAGTATTTT. The chain couples TRBV2 to TRBJ2-3; D call uncertain. Trimming removed 1 base from V and 0 bases from J, with 8 bases in between. Germline CDR1 is SNHLY and CDR2 is FYNNEI. The CDR3 spans 15 residues.

The chain couples TRBV7-3 to TRBJ2-1; 7 bases match TRBD2. CDR3 length: 15 residues. Germline values: CDR1 SGHTA, CDR2 FQGTGA. The junction had 8 bases not matched to a gene; V was cut back by 1 base and J by 8 bases. CDR3 protein: CASSLMWEGRDEQFF. Written as DNA, the CDR3 is TGTGCCAGCAGCTTAATGTGGGAGGGCCGGGATGAGCAGTTCTTC.

The chain uses TRBV19 and TRBJ2-1; 7 bases match TRBD1. CDR3 length: 12 residues. After removal of 4 bases from V and 12 bases from J, the junction contained 6 bases not matched to a gene. Germline assignment: CDR1 LNHDA and CDR2 SQIVND (reference sequence). The CDR3 DNA is TGTGCCAGTAGTACTCCGGGACAGCTGCAGTTCTTC. As protein: CASSTPGQLQFF.

This clonotype was found once. V usage is TRBV6-1 and J usage is TRBJ1-3; D uncertain. V lost 4 bases and J 6 bases, leaving 13 bases between the germline ends. The germline gives CDR1 MNHNS, CDR2 SASEGT. The CDR3 contains 14 residues. CDR3 protein: CASSGTVAANTIYF. The CDR3 nucleotides are TGTGCCAGCAGTGGGACCGTCGCTGCAAACACCATATATTTT.

This chain links TRBV27 with TRBJ2-1, with 7 bases fitting TRBD2. V lost 8 bases, J lost 2 bases, and 6 bases stayed unmatched. The CDR3 covers 14 residues. Germline CDR1 is MNHEY and CDR2 is SMNVEV (reference sequence). CDR3: CASSRGDAYNEQFF. CDR3 in DNA: TGTGCCAGCTCACGGGGGGATGCCTACAATGAGCAGTTCTTC.

The chain couples TRBV29-1 to TRBJ2-7, with D perhaps matching TRBD1 (6 bases). The CDR3 is 14 amino acids. Trimming shortened V by 7 bases and J by 0 bases, and 16 bases separated the two germline ends. Germline V gene lookup returns CDR1 SQVTM and CDR2 ANQGSEA. This CDR3 reads CSARSQDSSYEQYF. The DNA for the CDR3 is TGCAGCGCAAGATCGCAGGACAGCTCCTACGAGCAGTACTTC.

The rearrangement links TRBV7-2 to TRBJ2-3; D remains unclear. This CDR3 is built from 13 residues. Trimming removed 5 bases from V and 1 base from J, with 7 bases in between. Germline CDR1 reads SGHTA; CDR2 reads FQGNSA. CDR3: CASSPDGTDTQYF. CDR3 in DNA: TGTGCCAGCAGCCCGGACGGCACAGATACGCAGTATTTT.

The chain recombines TRBV6-1 with TRBJ2-7; 7 bases map to TRBD1. The CDR3 totals 15 residues. Germline assignment: CDR1 MNHNS and CDR2 SASEGT. The ends lost 8 bases at V and 2 bases at J; junction bases unmatched: 12. CDR3 in DNA: TGTGCCAGCCAGGATAACAGGGGAAGTGCCTACGAGCAGTACTTC. Translation: CASQDNRGSAYEQYF.

This clonotype was seen once. The chain employs TRBV14 and TRBJ2-2; D may correspond to TRBD1 or TRBD2 (5 bases each). V was shortened by 4 bases and J by 4 bases, with 22 bases between the two germline ends. CDR3 length: 18 amino acids. CDR1 is SGHDN and CDR2 is FVKESK in the germline V gene. DNA of the CDR3: TGTGCCAGCAGCCGGTCAGGGTACGGACGGGGTGGCACCGGGGAGCTGTTTTTT. It translates to CASSRSGYGRGGTGELFF.

The V call is TRBV3-1, the J call TRBJ2-3; D unresolved. CDR1 and CDR2 from the germline V gene are LGHDT and YNNKEL (reference sequence). This CDR3 has 14 amino acids. V lost 0 bases, J lost 4 bases, and 8 bases lay in between. The chain's CDR3 is CASSQDSASDTQYF. The CDR3 coding sequence is TGTGCCAGCAGCCAAGATTCCGCCTCAGATACGCAGTATTTT.

The V call is TRBV19, the J call TRBJ2-2; TRBD2 agrees at 13 bases. The junction had 4 bases not matched to a gene; V was cut back by 6 bases and J by 6 bases. The CDR3 length is 15 residues. The germline V gene encodes CDR1 LNHDA and CDR2 SQIVND (reference sequence). CDR3 in DNA: TGTGCCAGTAGCCGTGGACTAGCGGGAGCCGGGGAGCTGTTTTTT. Encoded protein: CASSRGLAGAGELFF.